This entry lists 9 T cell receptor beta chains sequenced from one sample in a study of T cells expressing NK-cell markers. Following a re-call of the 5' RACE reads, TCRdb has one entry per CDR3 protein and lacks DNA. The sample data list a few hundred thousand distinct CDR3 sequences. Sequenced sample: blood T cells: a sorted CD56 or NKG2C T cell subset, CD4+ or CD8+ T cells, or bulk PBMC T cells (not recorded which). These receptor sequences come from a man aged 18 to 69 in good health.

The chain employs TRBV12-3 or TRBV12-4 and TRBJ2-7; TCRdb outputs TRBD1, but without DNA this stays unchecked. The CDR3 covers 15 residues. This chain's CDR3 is CASSPRQKLTDEQYF.

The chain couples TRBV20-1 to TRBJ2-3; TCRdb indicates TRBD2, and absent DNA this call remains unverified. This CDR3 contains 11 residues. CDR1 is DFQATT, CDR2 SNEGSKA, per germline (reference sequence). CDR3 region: CSAGGRDTQYF.

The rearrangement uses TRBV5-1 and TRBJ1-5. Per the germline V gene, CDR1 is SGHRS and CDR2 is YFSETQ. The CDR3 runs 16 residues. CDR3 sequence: CASSLVQKDSNQPQHF.

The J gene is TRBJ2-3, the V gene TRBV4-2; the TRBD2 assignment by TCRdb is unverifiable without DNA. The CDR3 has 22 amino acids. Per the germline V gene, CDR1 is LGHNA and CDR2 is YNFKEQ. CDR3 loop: CASSQEDPRWGGGAGNTDTQYF.

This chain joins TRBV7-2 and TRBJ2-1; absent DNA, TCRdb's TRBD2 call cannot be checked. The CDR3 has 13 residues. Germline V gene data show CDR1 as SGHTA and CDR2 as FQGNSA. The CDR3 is CASSFSLAGGQDF. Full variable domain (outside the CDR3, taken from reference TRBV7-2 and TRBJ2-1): GAGVSQSPSNKVTEKGKDVELRCDPISGHTALYWYRQSLGQGLEFLIYFQGNSAPDKSGLPSDRFSAERTGGSVSTLTIQRTQQEDSAVYLCASSFSLAGGQDFGPGTRLTVL.

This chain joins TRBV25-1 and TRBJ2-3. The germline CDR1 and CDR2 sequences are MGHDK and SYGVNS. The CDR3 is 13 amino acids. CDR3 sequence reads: CASSAYGTDTQYF.

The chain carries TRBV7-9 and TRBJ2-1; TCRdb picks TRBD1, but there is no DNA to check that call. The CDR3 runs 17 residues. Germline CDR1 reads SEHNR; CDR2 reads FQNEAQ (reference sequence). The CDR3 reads CASTKPPGQEIHNEQFF.

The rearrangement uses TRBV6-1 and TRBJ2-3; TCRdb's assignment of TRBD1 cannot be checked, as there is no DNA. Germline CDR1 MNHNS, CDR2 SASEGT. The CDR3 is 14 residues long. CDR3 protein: CASNRQAHTDTQYF.

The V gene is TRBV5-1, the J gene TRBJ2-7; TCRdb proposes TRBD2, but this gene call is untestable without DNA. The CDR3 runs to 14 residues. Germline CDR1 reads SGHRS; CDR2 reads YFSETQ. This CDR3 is CASMRAGDSYEQYF.